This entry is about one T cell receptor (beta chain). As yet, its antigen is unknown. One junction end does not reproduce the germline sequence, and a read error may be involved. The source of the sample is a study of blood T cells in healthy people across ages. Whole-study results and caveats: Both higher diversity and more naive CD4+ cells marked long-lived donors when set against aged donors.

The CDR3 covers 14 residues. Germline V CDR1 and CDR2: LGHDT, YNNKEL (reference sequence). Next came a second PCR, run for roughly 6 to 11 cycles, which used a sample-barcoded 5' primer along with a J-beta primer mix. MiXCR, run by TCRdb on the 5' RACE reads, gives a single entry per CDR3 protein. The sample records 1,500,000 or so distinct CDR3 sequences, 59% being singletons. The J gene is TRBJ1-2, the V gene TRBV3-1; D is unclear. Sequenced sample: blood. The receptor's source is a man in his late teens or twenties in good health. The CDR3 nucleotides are TGTGCCAGCAGCCAGGACCTCCTTACTTATGGCCACACCTTC. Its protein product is CASSQDLLTYGHTF.